This TCR beta chain was identified in a study of shared clonotypes between healthy human individuals. About this clone itself: Its antigen is still unknown.

Findings and caveats of the study: Sampling covered blood only; tissue repertoires likely differ. Represented diversity (both genetic and exposure-history) was limited by the small number of donors.

The CDR3 length is 15 residues. Trimming removed 5 bases from V and 0 bases from J, with 15 bases in between. The germline gives CDR1 SGHRS, CDR2 YFSETQ. Some clones are missing from TCRdb's copy, which holds only in-frame ones; the method was immunoSEQ multiplex PCR. The repertoire holds roughly 660,000 clones, with about 90% as singletons. This sequence joins TRBV5-1 and TRBJ2-7; the D call may be TRBD1 or TRBD2 (6 bases each). Material: memory CD8+ T cells from PBMCs. Subset noted: CD45RO+ cells pooled with CCR7-negative TemRA cells. The TCR originated in a man younger than 35 in good health. Some clones in this sample may be carry-over from other donors' samples. In DNA form, the CDR3 reads TGCGCCAGCAGGTCCGCGGGACAAAGCTCCTACGAGCAGTACTTC. Its protein product is CASRSAGQSSYEQYF.